The T cell receptor (beta chain) described here comes from a study of cytomegalovirus exposure and HLA in healthy donors. Comment on this clone: As yet, its antigen is unknown.

Findings and caveats of the study: Exclusion as indistinguishable affected some V segments, including TRBV6-2 and TRBV6-3. A missense variant in DCLRE1C was later tied to TCR beta V- and J-gene trimming.

The ends lost 4 bases at V and 8 bases at J; junction bases unmatched: 6. The CDR3 extends over 14 amino acids. The germline gives CDR1 MNHEY, CDR2 SMNVEV (reference sequence). The study ran its PCR with 60 Vbeta and 13 Jbeta primers. As originally analysed: As a later analysis found, there were tens of millions of unique TCR beta chains, of which roughly 11 million were shared. Clones were sequenced by immunoSEQ multiplex PCR, and TCRdb holds only the in-frame ones, with some missing. The V and J calls and clone size are taken from that table; D and trimming were inferred from the DNA. The profile shows 120,000 or so clones, around three quarters of them singletons.

The clonotype was recovered from a female donor in good health and CMV-seronegative. The chain recombines TRBV27 with TRBJ1-2, with 11 bases that match TRBD1. The sequenced sample consisted of PBMCs. CDR3 protein: CASSSGQGVWGYTF. CDR3 nucleotide sequence: TGTGCCAGCAGTTCGGGACAGGGGGTCTGGGGCTACACCTTC.